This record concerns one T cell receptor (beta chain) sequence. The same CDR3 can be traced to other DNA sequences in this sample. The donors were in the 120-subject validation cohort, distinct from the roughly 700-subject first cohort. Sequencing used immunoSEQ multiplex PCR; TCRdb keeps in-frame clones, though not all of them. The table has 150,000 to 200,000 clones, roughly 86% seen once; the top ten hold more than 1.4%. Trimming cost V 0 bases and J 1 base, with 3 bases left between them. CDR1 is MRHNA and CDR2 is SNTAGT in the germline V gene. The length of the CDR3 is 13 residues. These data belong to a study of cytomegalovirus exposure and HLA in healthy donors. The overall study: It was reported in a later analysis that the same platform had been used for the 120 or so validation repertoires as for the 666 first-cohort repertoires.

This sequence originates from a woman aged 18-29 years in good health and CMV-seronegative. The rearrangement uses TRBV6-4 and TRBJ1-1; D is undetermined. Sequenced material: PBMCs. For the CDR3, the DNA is TGTGCCAGCAGTGACTCACAGAACACTGAAGCTTTCTTT. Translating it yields CASSDSQNTEAFF.